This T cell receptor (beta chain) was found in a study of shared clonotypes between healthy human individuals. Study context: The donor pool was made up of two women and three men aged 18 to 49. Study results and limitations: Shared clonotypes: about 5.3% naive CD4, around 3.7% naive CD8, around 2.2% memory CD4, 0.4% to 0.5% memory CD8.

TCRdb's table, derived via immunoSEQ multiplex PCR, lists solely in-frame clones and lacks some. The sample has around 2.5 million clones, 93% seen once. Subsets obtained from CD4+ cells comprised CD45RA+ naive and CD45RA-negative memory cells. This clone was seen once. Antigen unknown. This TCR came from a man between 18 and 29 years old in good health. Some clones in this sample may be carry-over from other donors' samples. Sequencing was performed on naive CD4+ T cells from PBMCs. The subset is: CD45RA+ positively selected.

The DNA of the CDR3 is TGTGCCAGCAGCATAGCGGGACAGGGGTTTTACGAGCAGTACTTC. Translation: CASSIAGQGFYEQYF. The chain is built from TRBV5-6 and TRBJ2-7; TRBD1 matches at 10 bases. The germline V gene has CDR1 SGHDT and CDR2 YYEEEE. The CDR3 has 15 residues. J was trimmed by 4 bases and V by 4 bases; bases with no gene match: 8. The full variable domain, rest sourced from reference TRBV5-6 and TRBJ2-7, is DAGVTQSPTHLIKTRGQQVTLRCSPKSGHDTVSWYQQALGQGPQFIFQYYEEEERQRGNFPDRFSGHQFPNYSSELNVNALLLGDSALYLCASSIAGQGFYEQYFGPGTRLTVT.